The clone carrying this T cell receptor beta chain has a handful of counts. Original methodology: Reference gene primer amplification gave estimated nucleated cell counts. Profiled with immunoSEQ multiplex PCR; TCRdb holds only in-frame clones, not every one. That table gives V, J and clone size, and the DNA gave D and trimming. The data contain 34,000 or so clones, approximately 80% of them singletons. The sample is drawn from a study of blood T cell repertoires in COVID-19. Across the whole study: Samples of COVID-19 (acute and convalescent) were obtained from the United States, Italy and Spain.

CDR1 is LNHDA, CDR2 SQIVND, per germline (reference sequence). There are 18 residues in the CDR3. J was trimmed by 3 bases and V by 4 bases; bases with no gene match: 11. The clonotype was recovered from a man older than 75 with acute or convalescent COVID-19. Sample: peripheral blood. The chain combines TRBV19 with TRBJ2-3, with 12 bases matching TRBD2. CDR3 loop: CASSKPRRTSGDTDTQYF. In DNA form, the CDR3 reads TGTGCCAGTAGTAAGCCGCGACGGACTAGCGGGGATACAGATACGCAGTATTTT.